There are a few counts of the clone carrying this T cell receptor (beta chain). The antigen remains undetermined. The sample comes from a study of shared clonotypes between healthy human individuals. As for the study in general: There were three CD4 naive, three CD4 memory, two CD8 naive and one CD8 memory plates per donor.

Whole-study findings and limits: Rarefaction analysis demonstrated incomplete sorted-subset sequencing notwithstanding large depth.

A deep-level run was used for the assay. The data were produced by immunoSEQ multiplex PCR, yet TCRdb's version contains in-frame clones alone and is incomplete. Of some 660,000 clones in the sample, around 73% were seen once. Per the germline V gene, CDR1 is SGDLS and CDR2 is YYNGEE. This CDR3 contains 13 residues. With 3 bases removed from V and 6 bases from J, the gap between germline ends came to 9 bases. V usage is TRBV9 and J usage is TRBJ2-2; D call uncertain. The TCR originated in a young woman in good health. Sequenced input: memory CD4+ T cells sorted from blood. The sample's subset: CD45RA-negative fraction. For the CDR3, the DNA is TGTGCCAGCAGCGCCGGGTGGGCCGGGGAGCTGTTTTTT. Residues: CASSAGWAGELFF.